These 32 T cell receptor beta chains share one sample of origin, sequenced in a study of blood T cells in healthy people across ages. A sample-barcoded 5' primer and a J-beta primer mix were used in a second PCR of roughly 7 to 12 cycles. Using its own MiXCR run on the 5' RACE reads, TCRdb lists one record per CDR3 protein. This sample has some 1.6 million distinct CDR3 sequences, with around 36% found just once. The specimen was blood. The source is a young woman in good health.

The V and J genes are TRBV6-5 and TRBJ1-4; tentative D call: TRBD1 (5 bases). Germline V lookup: CDR1 MNHEY, CDR2 SVGAGI. Trimming pared 2 bases from V and 1 base from J, leaving 8 bases between. The CDR3 runs to 15 residues. CDR3 loop: CASSYGRGTNEKLFF. CDR3 sequence (DNA): TGTGCCAGCAGTTACGGAAGGGGAACTAATGAAAAACTGTTTTTT.

The V and J genes are TRBV20-1 and TRBJ2-1; 10 bases map to TRBD1. V dropped 3 bases and J dropped 6; count of bases not matched to a gene: 5. The germline gives CDR1 DFQATT, CDR2 SNEGSKA (reference sequence). The CDR3 consists of 14 residues. The CDR3 coding sequence is TGCAGTGCTAGCCGGGACAGGGGTTTCAATGAGCAGTTCTTC. This codes for CSASRDRGFNEQFF.

There are a few counts of this clonotype. This rearrangement joins TRBV25-1 to TRBJ2-2; D ambiguous. V was cut by 4 bases and J by 1 base, with 7 bases left in between. This CDR3 has 14 amino acids. Germline values: CDR1 MGHDK, CDR2 SYGVNS. Here the CDR3 DNA reads TGTGCCAGCAGTGGGCGCGAGAACACCGGGGAGCTGTTTTTT. Protein product: CASSGRENTGELFF.

This clonotype was observed a few times. This chain connects TRBV7-2 to TRBJ2-5; D could derive from TRBD1 or TRBD2 (5 bases each). The CDR3 length is 15 residues. V shed 1 base and J shed 4 bases, with 13 bases lying between them. Germline CDR1 SGHTA, CDR2 FQGNSA. In DNA form, the CDR3 reads TGTGCCAGCAGCTTAGTTCGGGGCCCCGGAGAGACCCAGTACTTC. It encodes CASSLVRGPGETQYF.

This clonotype was counted between two and nine times. CDR3 protein: CATSESLTGAQDTQYF. The CDR3 DNA reads TGTGCCACCAGTGAATCACTCACGGGAGCTCAAGATACGCAGTATTTT. The chain carries TRBV24-1 and TRBJ2-3; possible D gene TRBD2, 6 bases. Trimming removed 4 bases at V and 5 bases at J, with 18 bases between. CDR3 length equals 16 residues. CDR1 is KGHDR, CDR2 SFDVKD, per germline.

This clonotype came up a few times. V and J are TRBV6-6 and TRBJ2-1; 9 positions agree with TRBD1. The CDR3 consists of 14 residues. In germline, CDR1 is MNHNY, CDR2 SVGAGI (reference sequence). The J segment lost 9 bases and the V segment lost 8 bases, leaving 11 bases of the junction unmatched. The CDR3 loop is CASAGQGSRSEQFF. CDR3 nucleotides: TGTGCCAGCGCTGGACAGGGGTCCCGTAGTGAGCAGTTCTTC.

This clonotype appeared many times. The chain recombines TRBV27 with TRBJ2-1; 7 bases are a match to TRBD2. Germline V gene lookup returns CDR1 MNHEY and CDR2 SMNVEV (reference sequence). J gave up 9 bases and V 3 bases, and 8 bases lay outside the gene matches. The CDR3 runs to 14 residues. The CDR3 DNA follows: TGTGCCAGCAGTTTGGGCGGGGGTCGGGGTGAGCAGTTCTTC. Protein product: CASSLGGGRGEQFF.

The V gene is TRBV20-1, the J gene TRBJ2-5; D is undetermined. The CDR3 is 10 residues long. Trimming left V 5 bases short and J 5 bases short, with 6 bases between. Germline V CDR1 and CDR2: DFQATT, SNEGSKA (reference sequence). The CDR3 nucleotides are TGCAGTGCTGTAGGGGAGACCCAGTACTTC. As protein: CSAVGETQYF.

V is TRBV6-5 and J is TRBJ1-5; 8 bases line up with TRBD1. CDR1 is MNHEY, CDR2 SVGAGI, per germline. V lost 6 bases and J lost 7; bases outside the gene matches: 8. The CDR3 covers 14 residues. The CDR3 region is CASSRQGFGQPQHF. CDR3 sequence (DNA): TGTGCCAGCAGCCGACAGGGGTTTGGGCAGCCCCAGCATTTT.

In this sample, this clonotype turned up many times. This sequence joins TRBV29-1 and TRBJ2-7, with D possibly being TRBD1 (5 bases). Germline CDR1 and CDR2: SQVTM and ANQGSEA. The CDR3 consists of 13 residues. V shed 6 bases and J shed 2 bases, with 14 bases lying between them. CDR3 residues: CSVYDSTAYEQYF. The CDR3 DNA reads TGCAGCGTCTATGACAGTACGGCCTACGAGCAGTACTTC.

With regard to this clonotype: Being one base from a much bigger clone, this may be a read error. The chain is built from TRBV4-1 and TRBJ2-7; the D gene is possibly TRBD1 (6 bases). Germline loops: CDR1 MGHRA, CDR2 YSYEKL. This CDR3 is 14 amino acids long. This CDR3 is CASGQNRDVGEQYF. CDR3 DNA: TGCGCCAGCGGCCAGAACAGGGACGTTGGTGAGCAGTACTTC.

The chain employs TRBV29-1 and TRBJ2-7; TRBD2 agrees at 13 bases. Germline assignment: CDR1 SQVTM and CDR2 ANQGSEA. V shed 4 bases, J shed 4 bases, and the junction held 7 bases outside the gene matches. This CDR3 is 15 amino acids long. For the CDR3, the DNA is TGCAGCGTTGGATCGGGGACTAGCGGGATATACGAGCAGTACTTC. It translates to CSVGSGTSGIYEQYF.

CDR3 in DNA: TGTGCCAGCAGGGGGGACAGGGGGCATTTTTTGGCTGAAGCTTTCTTT. Encoded protein: CASRGDRGHFLAEAFF. The chain recombines TRBV6-1 with TRBJ1-1, with 12 bases aligning to TRBD1. The germline CDR1 and CDR2 sequences are MNHNS and SASEGT. The CDR3 contains 16 residues. V shed 6 bases and J 6 bases; nucleotides not matched to a gene: 11.

This clonotype has only a few counts. The chain carries TRBV9 and TRBJ2-1; 7 bases align to TRBD1. Trimming at V came to 3 bases and at J to 7 bases, leaving 16 bases not matched to a gene. From germline, CDR1 is SGDLS and CDR2 YYNGEE. The CDR3 is 17 residues long. The CDR3 sequence: CASSGAPTSYRGNEQFF. The CDR3 DNA sequence: TGTGCCAGCAGCGGGGCCCCGACATCCTACAGGGGAAATGAGCAGTTCTTC.

This chain uses TRBV9 with TRBJ2-5; weak D call: TRBD2 (5 bases). This CDR3 is built from 13 residues. The V and J ends lost 4 bases and 11 bases respectively, with 18 bases between them. Germline values: CDR1 SGDLS, CDR2 YYNGEE. CDR3 bases: TGTGCCAGCAGCTCCGGACGGACGGGGAAGCAGTACTTC. This gives the protein CASSSGRTGKQYF.

This clonotype has a handful of counts. This chain joins TRBV7-9 and TRBJ2-7, with 10 bases matching TRBD2. V lost 3 bases, J lost 1 base, and 3 bases stayed unmatched. The CDR3 covers 15 residues. Germline CDR1 SEHNR, CDR2 FQNEAQ (reference sequence). CDR3 nucleotides: TGTGCCAGCAGCTTCCTAGCGGGAGCGTCCTACGAGCAGTACTTC. It is translated as CASSFLAGASYEQYF.

This clonotype has more than one count but fewer than ten. The chain recombines TRBV28 with TRBJ1-2; D is undetermined. Deletions cut 4 bases from V and 3 bases from J, with 9 bases between. Germline CDR1 reads MDHEN; CDR2 reads SYDVKM. The CDR3 spans 13 residues. CDR3 sequence: CASSYWTDYGYTF. DNA for the CDR3: TGTGCCAGCAGTTATTGGACTGACTATGGCTACACCTTC.

This chain links TRBV30 with TRBJ1-4, with a weak D call TRBD1 (5 bases). Trimming took off 2 bases at V and 5 bases at J, with 6 bases between the two ends. The CDR3 is 12 amino acids. CDR1 GTSNPN and CDR2 SVGIG come from the germline V gene (reference sequence). CDR3 nucleotide sequence: TGTGCCTGGAGTCGGGGCAATGAAAAACTGTTTTTT. Amino acids: CAWSRGNEKLFF.

The V gene is TRBV7-9, the J gene TRBJ1-5; a weak D match, TRBD1 (5 bases). Deletions cut 10 bases from V and 7 bases from J, with 26 bases between. The CDR3 extends over 16 amino acids. The germline V gene has CDR1 SEHNR and CDR2 FQNEAQ (reference sequence). Here the CDR3 DNA reads TGTGCCAACAACCGGGACCCCGAATCTTTTCACCAGCCCCAGCATTTT. The encoded protein is CANNRDPESFHQPQHF.

The chain has TRBV27 and TRBJ2-7; 11 bases map to TRBD1. The V gene end was trimmed by 6 bases and the J gene end by 4 bases; junction bases not matched to a gene: 8. Germline CDR1 reads MNHEY; CDR2 reads SMNVEV (reference sequence). This CDR3 has 15 amino acids. Here the CDR3 reads CASRPGTGGIYEQYF. The CDR3 DNA sequence: TGTGCCAGCAGGCCCGGGACAGGGGGGATTTACGAGCAGTACTTC.

This clonotype was seen more than once but under ten times. The V call is TRBV7-3, the J call TRBJ2-3, with D possibly TRBD2 on 6 matching bases. CDR1 is SGHTA, CDR2 FQGTGA, per germline. V was pared by 1 base and J by 2 bases, with 10 bases between. This CDR3 is 15 amino acids long. The CDR3 nucleotides are TGTGCCAGCAGCTTAAGAGGACTATACACAGATACGCAGTATTTT. Protein: CASSLRGLYTDTQYF.

Concerning this clonotype: The junction shows a germline mismatch at one end, possibly a read error. The V call is TRBV25-1, the J call TRBJ2-1, with no clear D. CDR1 is MGHDK and CDR2 is SYGVNS in the germline V gene. The CDR3 totals 15 residues. The CDR3: CASVKAGPASNERFF. CDR3 bases: TGTGCCAGCGTTAAAGCAGGTCCCGCCAGCAATGAGCGGTTCTTC.

This clonotype has only a few counts. This sequence joins TRBV20-1 and TRBJ2-3, with TRBD1 matching 7 bases. CDR3 length: 15 amino acids. In germline, CDR1 is DFQATT, CDR2 SNEGSKA (reference sequence). The CDR3 region has the DNA TGCAGGACCCATAACCTGGACAGGTCAACAGATACGCAGTATTTT. Protein product: CRTHNLDRSTDTQYF.

This rearrangement joins TRBV25-1 to TRBJ1-2; D perhaps matches TRBD1 (6 bases). V was shortened by 1 base and J by 3 bases, with 12 bases between the two germline ends. The CDR3 length is 15 residues. Per germline, CDR1 MGHDK and CDR2 SYGVNS. In DNA form, the CDR3 reads TGTGCCAGCAGTGAATTGGGGGCCAGGGACTATGGCTACACCTTC. Translated, it gives CASSELGARDYGYTF.

This clonotype has more than one count but fewer than ten. This chain connects TRBV7-3 to TRBJ2-3, with 13 bases identical to TRBD2. This CDR3 comprises 18 residues. Per germline, CDR1 SGHTA and CDR2 FQGTGA. V shed 5 bases, J shed 4 bases, and the junction held 12 bases outside the gene matches. The CDR3 region has the DNA TGTGCCAGCAGCGATATTACTGGGACTAGCGGGGTTGCAGATACGCAGTATTTT. Protein product: CASSDITGTSGVADTQYF. Based on the CDR3 plus reference TRBV7-3 and TRBJ2-3, the full variable domain is GAGVSQTPSNKVTEKGKYVELRCDPISGHTALYWYRQSLGQGPEFLIYFQGTGAADDSGLPNDRFFAVRPEGSVSTLKIQRTERGDSAVYLCASSDITGTSGVADTQYFGPGTRLTVL.

This clonotype was found a few times. The gene calls are TRBV7-3 and TRBJ2-6; D gene unclear. Per the germline V gene, CDR1 is SGHTA and CDR2 is FQGTGA. With 5 bases removed from V and 0 bases from J, the gap between germline ends came to 8 bases. The CDR3 is 15 amino acids. Written as DNA, the CDR3 is TGTGCCAGCAGCACGGACGGCTCTGGGGCCAACGTCCTGACTTTC. This gives the protein CASSTDGSGANVLTF.

This clonotype has more than one count but fewer than ten. V is TRBV5-5 and J is TRBJ2-7; 8 bases map to TRBD1. CDR3 length equals 16 residues. V gave up 4 bases and J gave up 0 bases; unmatched junction bases: 9. Germline CDR1 and CDR2: SGHKS and YYEKEE (reference sequence). For the CDR3, the DNA is TGTGCCAGCAGCACCCGACAGGGGAGTCTCTCCTACGAGCAGTACTTC. It specifies CASSTRQGSLSYEQYF.

The chain joins TRBV7-9 to TRBJ2-5; 7 bases align to TRBD2. After removal of 4 bases from V and 2 bases from J, the junction contained 10 bases not matched to a gene. Germline V gene lookup returns CDR1 SEHNR and CDR2 FQNEAQ (reference sequence). The CDR3 consists of 16 residues. The CDR3 loop is CASSSPWGGAQETQYF. CDR3 nucleotide sequence: TGTGCCAGCAGCTCCCCTTGGGGGGGAGCGCAAGAGACCCAGTACTTC.

This clonotype was recorded many times. The V and J genes are TRBV20-1 and TRBJ2-7; D possibly corresponds to TRBD2 (5 bases). CDR1 and CDR2 from the germline V gene are DFQATT and SNEGSKA (reference sequence). The V end lost 5 bases, the J end lost 1 base, and 12 bases lay between the germline ends. The CDR3 has 13 amino acids. The CDR3 DNA sequence: TGCAGTGCTGACTTAGCGCAGTCCTACGAGCAGTACTTC. This translates into CSADLAQSYEQYF.

The table lists this clonotype with a few counts. The CDR3 nucleotides are TGTGCCAGCAGCTTGGGCCACCCGGGGACCCAGTACTTC. It is translated as CASSLGHPGTQYF. This chain uses TRBV5-6 with TRBJ2-5; no clear D. This CDR3 spans 13 amino acids. Trimming took 0 bases from V and 7 from J, leaving 10 bases between them. Germline V gene lookup returns CDR1 SGHDT and CDR2 YYEEEE. Filled out from reference TRBV5-6 and TRBJ2-5, the complete variable domain reads DAGVTQSPTHLIKTRGQQVTLRCSPKSGHDTVSWYQQALGQGPQFIFQYYEEEERQRGNFPDRFSGHQFPNYSSELNVNALLLGDSALYLCASSLGHPGTQYFGPGTRLLVL.

This clonotype was counted at least ten times. At one end, the junction sequence differs from germline, possibly due to a read error. This chain connects TRBV5-1 to TRBJ2-3; 7 bases map to TRBD1. CDR1 is SGHRS and CDR2 is YFSETQ in the germline V gene. This CDR3 has 12 residues. The CDR3 protein is CASRQGTDTQYF. The CDR3 bases are TGTGCCAGCCGACAGGGTACAGATACGCAGTATTTT.

This clonotype was picked up a small number of times. The rearrangement uses TRBV27 and TRBJ2-1, with D maybe TRBD1 (5 bases). Trimming took 1 base from V and 2 from J, leaving 12 bases between them. Germline V lookup: CDR1 MNHEY, CDR2 SMNVEV (reference sequence). This CDR3 spans 16 amino acids. CDR3 in amino acids: CASSLWVGPTYNEQFF. DNA for the CDR3: TGTGCCAGCAGTTTATGGGTGGGGCCGACCTACAATGAGCAGTTCTTC.